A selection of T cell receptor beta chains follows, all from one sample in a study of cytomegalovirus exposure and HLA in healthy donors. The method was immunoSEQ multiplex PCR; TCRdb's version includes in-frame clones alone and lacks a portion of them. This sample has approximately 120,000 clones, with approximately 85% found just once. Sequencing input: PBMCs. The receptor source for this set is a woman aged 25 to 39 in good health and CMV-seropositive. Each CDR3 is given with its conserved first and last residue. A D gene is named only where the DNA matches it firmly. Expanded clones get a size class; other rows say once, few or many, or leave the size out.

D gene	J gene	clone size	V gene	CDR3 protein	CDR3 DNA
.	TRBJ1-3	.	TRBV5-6	CASSLGQLGNTIYF	TGTGCCAGCAGCTTGGGACAGCTGGGAAACACCATATATTTT
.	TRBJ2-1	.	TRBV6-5	CASMRRPDNEQFF	TGTGCCAGCATGAGGAGGCCAGACAATGAGCAGTTCTTC
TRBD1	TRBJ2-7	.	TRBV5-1	CASSFLRDRAYEQYF	TGCGCCAGCAGCTTCCTCCGGGACAGGGCCTACGAGCAGTACTTC
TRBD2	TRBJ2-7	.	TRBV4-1	CASSQETSGLEQYF	TGCGCCAGCAGCCAAGAGACTAGCGGCCTGGAGCAGTACTTC
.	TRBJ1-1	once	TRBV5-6	CASSIYSGATGTEAFF	TGTGCCAGCAGCATTTACTCAGGGGCCACGGGGACTGAAGCTTTCTTT
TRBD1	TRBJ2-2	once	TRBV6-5	CASRTGGTGELFF	TGTGCCAGCAGGACAGGGGGAACCGGGGAGCTGTTTTTT
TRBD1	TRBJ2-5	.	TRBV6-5	CASTGTDQETQYF	TGTGCCAGCACCGGGACAGACCAAGAGACCCAGTACTTC
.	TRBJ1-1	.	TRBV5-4	CASSLTANTEAFF	TGTGCCAGCAGCCTGACAGCGAACACTGAAGCTTTCTTT
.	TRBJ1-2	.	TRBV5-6	CASSFGFYGYTF	TGTGCCAGCAGCTTTGGCTTTTATGGCTACACCTTC
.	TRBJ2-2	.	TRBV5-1	CASSPQSGLAGELFF	TGCGCCAGCAGCCCCCAGTCGGGTTTGGCCGGGGAGCTGTTTTTT
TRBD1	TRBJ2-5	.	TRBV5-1	CASSRGQAGETQYF	TGCGCCAGCAGCAGGGGACAGGCGGGGGAGACCCAGTACTTC
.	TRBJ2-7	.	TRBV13	CASSLSMASSYEQYF	TGTGCCAGCAGCCTGTCGATGGCCAGCTCCTACGAGCAGTACTTC
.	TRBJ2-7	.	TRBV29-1	CSVEEGFGYEQYF	TGCAGCGTCGAGGAGGGATTTGGGTACGAGCAGTACTTC
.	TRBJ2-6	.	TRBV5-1	CASSFEGSSGANVLTF	TGCGCCAGCAGCTTTGAGGGCAGCTCTGGGGCCAACGTCCTGACTTTC
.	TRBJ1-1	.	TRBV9	CASSPRGWDLNTEAFF	TGTGCCAGCAGCCCCAGGGGATGGGATTTGAACACTGAAGCTTTCTTT
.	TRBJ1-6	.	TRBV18	CASSPQGGYNSPLHF	TGTGCCAGCTCACCACAGGGGGGGTATAATTCACCCCTCCACTTT
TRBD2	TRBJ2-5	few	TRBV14	CASSQSGILDF	TGTGCCAGCAGCCAAAGCGGGATACTTGACTTC
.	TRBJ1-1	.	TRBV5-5	CASSFSNTEAFF	TGTGCCAGCAGCTTCTCCAACACTGAAGCTTTCTTT
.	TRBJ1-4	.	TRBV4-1	CASSQEGRGGEKKLFF	TGCGCCAGCAGCCAAGAAGGAAGGGGCGGAGAGAAAAAACTGTTTTTT
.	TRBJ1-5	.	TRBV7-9	CSSSLGDQPQHF	TGTTCCAGCAGCTTAGGAGATCAGCCCCAGCATTTT
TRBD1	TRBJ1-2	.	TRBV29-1	CSVEDPGQGAKVWGYTF	TGCAGCGTTGAAGACCCGGGACAGGGTGCCAAGGTGTGGGGCTACACCTTC
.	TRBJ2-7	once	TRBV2	CASSGEYEQYF	TGTGCCAGCAGTGGAGAGTACGAGCAGTACTTC
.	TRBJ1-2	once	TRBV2	CASSEQGVDYGYTF	TGTGCCAGCAGTGAACAGGGTGTTGACTATGGCTACACCTTC
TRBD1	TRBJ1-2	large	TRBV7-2	CASSDADRDYTF	TGTGCCAGCAGCGATGCAGACAGGGACTACACCTTC
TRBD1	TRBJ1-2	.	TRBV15	CATSRVQGASGGYTF	TGTGCCACCAGCAGAGTCCAGGGGGCTAGCGGTGGCTACACCTTC
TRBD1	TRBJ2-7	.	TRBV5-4	CASSPDRGADEQYF	TGTGCCAGCAGCCCCGACAGGGGAGCCGACGAGCAGTACTTC
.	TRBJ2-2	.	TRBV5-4	CAYLRAGAAGELFF	TGTGCCTACCTTCGGGCAGGGGCGGCCGGGGAGCTGTTTTTT
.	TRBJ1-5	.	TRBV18	CASSSGGQDQPQHF	TGTGCCAGCTCCAGCGGGGGGCAGGATCAGCCCCAGCATTTT
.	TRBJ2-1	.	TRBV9	CASSVPDSYNEQFF	TGTGCCAGCAGCGTACCGGACAGCTACAATGAGCAGTTCTTC
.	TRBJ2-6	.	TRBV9	CASSVGRGWRSGANVLTF	TGTGCCAGCAGCGTAGGAAGGGGGTGGAGATCTGGGGCCAACGTCCTGACTTTC
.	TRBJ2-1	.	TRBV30	CAWSVLEGPPQQFF	TGTGCCTGGAGTGTACTTGAGGGCCCACCTCAGCAGTTCTTC
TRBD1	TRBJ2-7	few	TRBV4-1	CASSQPGGGTGPAEQYF	TGCGCCAGCAGCCAACCTGGAGGCGGGACAGGGCCCGCCGAGCAGTACTTC
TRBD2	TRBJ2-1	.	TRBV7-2	CASSLEVEGGPLF	TGTGCCAGCAGCTTAGAGGTGGAGGGAGGGCCGCTCTTC
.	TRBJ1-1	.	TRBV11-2	CASKTIDRDTEAFF	TGTGCCAGCAAAACTATTGACCGGGACACTGAAGCTTTCTTT
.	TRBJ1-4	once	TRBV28	CASSSRLLNEKLFF	TGTGCCAGCAGTTCCAGGCTTCTGAATGAAAAACTGTTTTTT
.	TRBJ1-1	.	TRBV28	CASSLVRSEGAFF	TGTGCCAGCAGTTTAGTTAGGTCAGAGGGAGCTTTCTTT
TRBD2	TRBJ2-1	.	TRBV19	CASRELAGGIHEQFF	TGTGCCAGTAGGGAACTAGCGGGAGGGATCCATGAGCAGTTCTTC
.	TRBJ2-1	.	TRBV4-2	CASSQDSIGTGGVVF	TGTGCCAGCAGCCAAGACTCCATTGGCACTGGGGGCGTGGTCTTC
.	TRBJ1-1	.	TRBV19	CASSIRSLNTEAFF	TGTGCCAGTAGTATAAGGAGCCTGAACACTGAAGCTTTCTTT
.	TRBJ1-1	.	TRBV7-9	CASSFEQDNTEAFF	TGTGCCAGCAGCTTCGAACAGGACAACACTGAAGCTTTCTTT
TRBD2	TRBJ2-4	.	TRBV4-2	CASSQDPVPLAGGQENIQYF	TGTGCCAGCAGCCAAGATCCGGTCCCCCTAGCGGGGGGGCAGGAAAACATTCAGTACTTC